This T cell receptor beta chain was identified in a study of CD8 T cells in ankylosing spondylitis. Study-wide results and limits: Significant enrichment of disease-linked clones was reportedly seen in matched ankylosing spondylitis synovial fluid.

This clonotype was recorded once. Its antigen remains unknown. Using its own MiXCR run on the 5' RACE reads, TCRdb lists one record per CDR3 protein. The sample includes under 400,000 distinct CDR3 sequences, approximately 10% of them seen just once. The TCR was taken from a female donor with ankylosing spondylitis or in good health (not recorded which). The sequenced sample consisted of blood, either unsorted or a sorted T cell fraction (not recorded which).

Written as DNA, the CDR3 is TGTGCCAGCTCACCAATCGTTAGCATATTGGGAGATACGCAGTATTTT. Translated: CASSPIVSILGDTQYF. The V call is TRBV18, the J call TRBJ2-3; D gene ambiguous. Per the germline V gene, CDR1 is KGHSH and CDR2 is LQKENI. Trimming took 2 bases from V and 5 from J, leaving 17 bases between them. The CDR3 length is 16 residues.